The rows below give T cell receptor beta chains drawn from one sample of a study of T cells after posttransplantation cyclophosphamide. Clones were sequenced by immunoSEQ multiplex PCR, and TCRdb holds only the in-frame ones, with some missing. The sample yields under 20,000 clones, roughly 94% seen once. Sequenced: naive CD4+ T cells sorted from blood. These receptor sequences come from a woman in her forties or fifties in good health and a related stem cell transplant donor. Both conserved end residues are part of each CDR3. The D gene is left open where the match is weak. Clone size is shown for a subset of rows, as once, few, many or a class of expanded clone.

abundance	d_gene	v_gene	j_gene	CDR3aa	CDR3nt
.	TRBD2	TRBV5-1	TRBJ2-1	CASSLAGTTSNEQFF	TGCGCCAGCAGCTTGGCCGGGACTACATCCAATGAGCAGTTCTTC
.	.	TRBV10-1	TRBJ1-5	CASSESGRAQHF	TGCGCCAGCAGTGAGTCAGGCAGGGCCCAGCATTTT
.	TRBD1	TRBV7-6	TRBJ2-1	CASSVDRGRYYNEQFF	TGTGCCAGCAGCGTAGACAGGGGAAGGTACTACAATGAGCAGTTCTTC
.	.	TRBV15	TRBJ1-2	CATSTHNYGYTF	TGTGCCACCAGCACCCATAACTATGGCTACACCTTC
.	.	TRBV6-1	TRBJ2-7	CASSAQRYEQYF	TGTGCCAGCAGTGCTCAGCGCTACGAGCAGTACTTC
once	.	TRBV2	TRBJ2-6	CASTPRVSTGANVLTF	TGTGCCAGCACCCCCAGGGTCTCCACTGGGGCCAACGTCCTGACTTTC
.	TRBD1	TRBV11-3	TRBJ2-1	CASSLDRGRGEQFF	TGTGCCAGCAGCTTAGACAGGGGGCGAGGTGAGCAGTTCTTC
.	TRBD2	TRBV13	TRBJ2-7	CASSWASGSGRGYEQYF	TGTGCCAGCAGCTGGGCTAGCGGGAGCGGCCGGGGCTACGAGCAGTACTTC
.	TRBD2	TRBV30	TRBJ2-5	CAWSGTSRGTQYF	TGTGCCTGGAGTGGGACTAGCAGGGGGACCCAGTACTTC
.	.	TRBV6-5	TRBJ1-2	CASSPSWDYGYTF	TGTGCCAGCAGTCCTAGCTGGGACTATGGCTACACCTTC
.	.	TRBV9	TRBJ1-1	CASTMSSGNTEAFF	TGTGCCAGCACCATGTCCTCGGGGAACACTGAAGCTTTCTTT
.	.	TRBV5-1	TRBJ2-7	CASSPGQAVGTRQYF	TGCGCCAGCAGCCCTGGACAGGCGGTGGGGACTCGGCAGTACTTC
.	.	TRBV19	TRBJ1-5	CASSGFSQPQHF	TGTGCCAGTAGTGGTTTTAGTCAGCCCCAGCATTTT
.	.	TRBV7-9	TRBJ1-5	CASSLDRQPQHF	TGTGCCAGCAGCTTAGACCGGCAGCCCCAGCATTTT
.	TRBD1	TRBV5-1	TRBJ2-1	CASSWGQGAYNEQFF	TGCGCCAGCAGTTGGGGACAGGGAGCCTACAATGAGCAGTTCTTC
.	TRBD1	TRBV11-1	TRBJ2-7	CASSLRDRGYEQYF	TGTGCCAGCAGCTTAAGAGACAGGGGGTACGAGCAGTACTTC
.	.	TRBV7-2	TRBJ2-2	CASSFLSFTGELFF	TGTGCCAGCAGCTTCCTCTCCTTCACCGGGGAGCTGTTTTTT
.	TRBD2	TRBV7-2	TRBJ2-1	CASSLAAGGYNEQFF	TGTGCCAGCAGCTTAGCGGCGGGGGGTTACAATGAGCAGTTCTTC
.	TRBD1	TRBV7-8	TRBJ2-7	CASSLRRDRGHLGEQYF	TGTGCCAGCAGCTTAAGGAGGGACAGGGGGCACTTGGGCGAGCAGTACTTC
.	.	TRBV5-1	TRBJ1-5	CASRGGQDQPQHF	TGCGCCAGCAGGGGGGGGCAGGATCAGCCCCAGCATTTT
few	.	TRBV5-5	TRBJ1-4	CASSLDLFGEKLFF	TGTGCCAGCAGCCTAGATCTGTTTGGGGAAAAACTGTTTTTT
.	TRBD1	TRBV7-9	TRBJ1-4	CASSYGQGNEKLFF	TGTGCCAGCAGCTACGGACAGGGAAATGAAAAACTGTTTTTT
.	TRBD2	TRBV30	TRBJ2-3	CAFTSGTTDTQYF	TGTGCCTTTACTAGCGGGACCACAGATACGCAGTATTTT
.	.	TRBV27	TRBJ1-2	CASSLSAHYGYTF	TGTGCCAGCAGTTTATCGGCCCACTATGGCTACACCTTC
.	.	TRBV18	TRBJ2-7	CASSPGSHNYEQYF	TGTGCCAGCTCACCCGGTAGCCATAACTACGAGCAGTACTTC
.	.	TRBV27	TRBJ2-7	CASSYRDPSYEQYF	TGTGCCAGCAGTTACAGGGACCCTTCCTACGAGCAGTACTTC
.	TRBD1	TRBV6-5	TRBJ2-5	CASSVTGQIQETQYF	TGTGCCAGCAGTGTTACGGGACAGATCCAAGAGACCCAGTACTTC
.	.	TRBV21-1	TRBJ1-2	CASSPRVDNYGYTF	TGTGCCAGCAGCCCCAGGGTAGATAACTATGGCTACACCTTC
once	.	TRBV9	TRBJ1-1	CASSVGGAGASEAFF	TGTGCCAGCAGCGTAGGAGGGGCGGGGGCTTCTGAAGCTTTCTTT
.	.	TRBV6-1	TRBJ1-1	CASSEMVSMNTEAFF	TGTGCCAGCAGTGAAATGGTCAGTATGAACACTGAAGCTTTCTTT
.	TRBD2	TRBV2	TRBJ2-1	CASSPERGQYNEQFF	TGTGCCAGCAGTCCAGAGCGGGGCCAGTACAATGAGCAGTTCTTC
.	TRBD1	TRBV5-5	TRBJ1-1	CASSLRDRNTEAFF	TGTGCCAGCAGCTTACGGGACAGGAACACTGAAGCTTTCTTT
once	TRBD1	TRBV12-5	TRBJ2-2	CASGLWSDRPRISGTGELFF	TGTGCTAGTGGTTTGTGGTCGGACAGGCCTCGAATATCGGGCACCGGGGAGCTGTTTTTT
.	.	TRBV4-3	TRBJ2-5	CASSQDLARETQYF	TGCGCCAGCAGCCAAGACCTAGCGCGAGAGACCCAGTACTTC
.	.	TRBV5-1	TRBJ1-1	CASSLAGPENTEAFF	TGCGCCAGCAGCTTGGCTGGCCCTGAGAACACTGAAGCTTTCTTT
.	.	TRBV29-1	TRBJ1-6	CSVVRAGHYNSPLHF	TGCAGCGTTGTACGTGCGGGCCACTATAATTCACCCCTCCACTTT
.	.	TRBV7-9	TRBJ2-7	CASSLDLAEYWEQYF	TGTGCCAGCAGCTTAGACTTAGCGGAGTATTGGGAGCAGTACTTC
.	.	TRBV20-1	TRBJ1-1	CSAEVGFEAFF	TGCAGTGCGGAGGTGGGTTTTGAAGCTTTCTTT
.	.	TRBV5-1	TRBJ2-2	CASSLWGVNTGELFF	TGCGCCAGCAGCTTGTGGGGGGTGAACACCGGGGAGCTGTTTTTT
.	.	TRBV7-9	TRBJ2-6	CASSLAQTTSGANVLTF	TGTGCCAGCAGCTTAGCGCAGACTACCTCTGGGGCCAACGTCCTGACTTTC
.	TRBD2	TRBV7-3	TRBJ2-2	CASSSRTSGTAGELFF	TGTGCCAGCAGCTCCCGGACTAGCGGGACGGCCGGGGAGCTGTTTTTT
.	TRBD1	TRBV9	TRBJ1-1	CASSVARGTADTEAFF	TGTGCCAGCAGCGTAGCTCGGGGGACAGCGGACACTGAAGCTTTCTTT
.	.	TRBV29-1	TRBJ2-5	CSVEVTEETQYF	TGCAGCGTTGAAGTTACAGAAGAGACCCAGTACTTC
.	.	TRBV5-1	TRBJ1-1	CASSLRVNTEAFF	TGCGCCAGCAGCTTACGAGTGAACACTGAAGCTTTCTTT
.	TRBD1	TRBV6-6	TRBJ1-5	CASSYSGTGKQPQHF	TGTGCCAGCAGTTACTCCGGGACAGGGAAACAGCCCCAGCATTTT
.	.	TRBV2	TRBJ1-1	CASSGASAFF	TGTGCCAGCAGTGGGGCATCTGCTTTCTTT
.	TRBD2	TRBV5-1	TRBJ2-3	CASSWGSSGEADTQYF	TGCGCCAGCAGCTGGGGTTCTAGCGGGGAGGCAGATACGCAGTATTTT
.	.	TRBV19	TRBJ2-5	CASSSTGLGVETQYF	TGTGCCAGTAGCAGCACGGGGTTGGGTGTGGAGACCCAGTACTTC
.	.	TRBV6-1	TRBJ1-5	CASSLQGGAGQPQHF	TGTGCCAGCAGCCTCCAAGGGGGGGCGGGGCAGCCCCAGCATTTT
.	.	TRBV4-1	TRBJ1-6	CASSQGPQWGGSPLHF	TGCGCCAGCAGCCAAGGTCCTCAGTGGGGAGGGTCACCCCTCCACTTT
few	.	TRBV6-6	TRBJ1-4	CASSYGGFNEKLFF	TGTGCCAGCAGTTACGGCGGGTTTAATGAAAAACTGTTTTTT
.	TRBD2	TRBV7-2	TRBJ2-7	CASSLADPYEQYF	TGTGCCAGCAGTCTAGCGGATCCCTACGAGCAGTACTTC